This T cell receptor (beta chain) was identified in a study of T cell responses to AZD1222 COVID-19 vaccine. The germline V gene has CDR1 LGHNA and CDR2 YSLEER. The V gene end was trimmed by 0 bases and the J gene end by 6 bases; junction bases not matched to a gene: 11. CDR3 length: 17 amino acids. In the case of this clone: Its matching antigen is unknown.

The study, taken as a whole, reports: The peak T cell response came first, and repertoires were sampled only after it.

Assay: immunoSEQ multiplex PCR; the TCRdb copy retains only in-frame clones and omits some. The sample carries some 50,000 clones, roughly 83% recorded once. The V gene is TRBV4-3, the J gene TRBJ2-7, with 10 nucleotides matching TRBD2. The sequencing used peripheral blood, collected on day 0 of AZD1222 vaccination. The sequence derives from an adult in good health. The CDR3 region has the DNA TGCGCCAGCAGCCAAGATCCGCTAGCGGGAGATTCGGGCGAGCAGTACTTC. It specifies CASSQDPLAGDSGEQYF.